This TCR beta chain stems from a study of CD8+ T cells in alopecia areata listed by TCRdb under 2018. Regarding the complete study: In both human patients and the C3H/HeJ mouse model, the study applied high-throughput TCRbeta sequencing to look at T cell clonal expansion in alopecia areata. In humans, TCRbeta sequencing was performed on scalp tissue and on sorted CD4+ and CD8+ peripheral blood T cells from healthy controls and from patients with patchy or totalis/universalis alopecia areata. TCRbeta CDR3 regions were amplified by immunoSEQ multiplex PCR using 35 Vbeta forward and 13 Jbeta reverse primers. RNA was obtained with the PAXgene miRNA kit for fixed scalp, the miRNeasy kit for PBMCs, and the RNeasy kit for mouse skin. Clonality in the scalp was compared among normal scalp (n=4), patchy alopecia areata scalp (n=8), and alopecia totalis/universalis scalp (n=8).

Libraries were built with the immunoSEQ multiplex PCR assay. RNA was extracted from all samples and reverse transcribed into cDNA as template for TCR sequencing. SuperScript III was used for first-strand cDNA synthesis, primed with a 2:1 mix of oligo-dT and random hexamers. A synthetic immune receptor repertoire was used to measure amplification bias, and any remaining bias was corrected computationally. As for how the authors treated the data: Raw reads were preprocessed for error removal, and CDR3 was defined according to IMGT conventions as running from the conserved cysteine to phenylalanine. Clonality was calculated as 1 minus Shannon entropy normalized by log2 of the number of productive unique TCRs. Scalp TCRbeta sequences were cross-referenced with sorted blood CD4 and CD8 repertoires so that the CD4 or CD8 identity of scalp clones could be inferred. Not all clones reach the TCRdb copy of this immuneACCESS table, which keeps in-frame sequences only. Checked studies attribute under half of the gap to unresolved V genes and leave the rest unexplained. V, J and clone size are taken as reported in that table, and D and trimming were inferred from the DNA itself. The table for this sample lists 25,000 or so clones; approximately 52% of them were counted only once. Together, the top ten hold roughly 31% of the sample.

Measured from the cysteine to the phenylalanine, the CDR3 is 12 residues long. The CDR3 DNA has 36 bases and is translated from base 1. Based on the germline V gene, the CDR1 and CDR2 sequences are SGDLS and YYNGEE. Ends trimmed: V by 4 bases, J by 6 bases; bases unmatched to a gene: 3. Peripheral blood and lesional scalp punch biopsies were obtained from patients with alopecia areata. PBMCs were separated by density centrifugation and stained for CD3, CD4 and CD8, after which CD4+ and CD8+ T cells were sorted on a FACSAria. The untreated alopecia areata patients were recruited through a multicenter biomarker study. Blood CD8+ T cells from about 5 biomarker-study patients were further sorted into NKG2D-low and NKG2D-high fractions. Comments on this clone: What this receptor recognizes is not known. No base quality information exists; no much larger clone differs at one position.

Study-level results and caveats: Lesional scalp, especially in alopecia totalis/universalis, showed higher clonality and more expanded CD8+ clones than normal scalp, suggesting antigenic drive. TCR sequences shared between patients were less clear than in mice, possibly partly because of HLA diversity in the patient population. Resident alphabeta T cells in normal human skin are also sequenced, complicating scalp TCR repertoire analysis, unlike mouse skin dominated by gammadelta T cells.

The sequence was collected from a human donor with alopecia areata. The chain joins TRBV9 to TRBJ2-7, with TRBD1 matching 8 junction bases. The sequencing input was NKG2D-high CD8+ T cells sorted from blood. According to the study, the label for this sample's cell subset or site signals: sorted CD8+ NKG2D-high blood T cells. The DNA sequence is TGTGCCAGCAGCAGGACAGGGAGCGAGCAGTACTTC. Translated, it gives CASSRTGSEQYF. The reference TRBV9 and TRBJ2-7 proteins fill in what lies around the CDR3, so the full variable domain reads DSGVTQTPKHLITATGQRVTLRCSPRSGDLSVYWYQQSLDQGLQFLIQYYNGEERAKGNILERFSAQQFPDLHSELNLSSLELGDSALYFCASSRTGSEQYFGPGTRLTVT.